The 18 T cell receptor beta chains presented below share a single source sample, sequenced in a study of blood T cell repertoires in COVID-19. Here immunoSEQ multiplex PCR was the method, and the copy in TCRdb shows in-frame clones only, minus some. The sample has fewer than 350,000 clones; approximately 89% are singletons. Sequences were obtained from peripheral blood. The receptors derive from a woman in her 30s with COVID-19, enrolled during active disease.

The chain joins TRBV3-1 (or the pseudogene TRBV3-2) to TRBJ2-1; a possible D gene is TRBD1 (6 bases). The CDR3 has 12 amino acids. CDR1 is LGHDT, CDR2 YNNKEL, per germline (reference sequence). The V end lost 3 bases, the J end lost 8 bases, and 8 bases lay between the germline ends. The CDR3 DNA reads as TGTGCCAGCAGCCACACAGGGTATGAGCAGTTCTTC. It translates to CASSHTGYEQFF.

V gene TRBV7-2 combines with J gene TRBJ1-3; D is possibly TRBD1 (6 bases). Per germline, CDR1 SGHTA and CDR2 FQGNSA. Trimming stripped 6 bases from V and 3 bases from J, with 18 bases between. This CDR3 is built from 16 residues. CDR3 protein: CASRMQGSSYGNTIYF. The CDR3 nucleotides are TGTGCCAGCAGAATGCAGGGGAGCTCATATGGAAACACCATATATTTT.

The chain recombines TRBV4-2 with TRBJ2-3; 13 positions match TRBD2. Germline values: CDR1 LGHNA, CDR2 YNFKEQ. The CDR3 length is 16 residues. The V segment lost 1 base and the J segment 4 bases; nucleotides outside the gene matches: 2. The chain's CDR3 is CASSQAGLAGSDTQYF. The CDR3 DNA follows: TGTGCCAGCAGCCAAGCGGGACTAGCGGGATCAGATACGCAGTATTTT.

CDR3 region: CAWRGPADSPLHF. The CDR3 DNA is TGTGCCTGGAGGGGCCCGGCAGATTCACCCCTCCACTTT. V gene TRBV30 combines with J gene TRBJ1-6; unclear D gene. V lost 3 bases, J lost 8 bases, and 11 bases lay in between. The CDR3 is 13 residues long. CDR1 is GTSNPN and CDR2 is SVGIG in the germline V gene (reference sequence).

The chain employs TRBV7-2 and TRBJ2-7, with D possibly matching TRBD1 (5 bases). The germline gives CDR1 SGHTA, CDR2 FQGNSA. Trimming removed 4 bases at V and 0 bases at J, with 10 bases between. The CDR3 length is 14 residues. The CDR3 DNA follows: TGTGCCAGCAGCTCAACGGACACCTCCTACGAGCAGTACTTC. Translation: CASSSTDTSYEQYF.

The chain employs TRBV11-3 and TRBJ2-2, with TRBD1 matching 9 bases. The CDR3 is made up of 16 amino acids. Germline V gene data show CDR1 as SGHNT and CDR2 as YENEEA. V lost 3 bases and J lost 4; bases outside the gene matches: 6. The CDR3 coding sequence is TGTGCCAGCAGCTTCCCGGACAGGGGCAGCACCGGGGAGCTGTTTTTT. It encodes CASSFPDRGSTGELFF.

This clone has only one observation. The chain has TRBV4-1 and TRBJ2-4; D is possibly TRBD1 (6 bases). Germline V CDR1 and CDR2: MGHRA, YSYEKL. Trimming shortened V by 0 bases and J by 7 bases, and 10 bases separated the two germline ends. CDR3 length: 14 amino acids. The CDR3 coding sequence is TGCGCCAGCAGCCAAGAGGAAAGGGGGAACATTCAGTACTTC. Amino acid sequence: CASSQEERGNIQYF.

This chain connects TRBV19 to TRBJ2-1; D may be TRBD1 (5 bases). Trimming took off 6 bases at V and 7 bases at J, with 10 bases between the two ends. The CDR3 has 12 residues. Germline lookup yields CDR1 LNHDA and CDR2 SQIVND (reference sequence). This CDR3 is CASRAGLNEQFF. CDR3 DNA sequence: TGTGCCAGTAGGGCAGGGTTAAATGAGCAGTTCTTC.

The rearrangement links TRBV18 to TRBJ1-2; TRBD1 might be the D (6 bases). Germline CDR1 is KGHSH and CDR2 is LQKENI. The CDR3 runs 12 residues. The V end lost 2 bases, the J end lost 7 bases, and 8 bases lay between the germline ends. CDR3 DNA: TGTGCCAGCTCACCAGACAGGTTTGGCTACACCTTC. Translating gives CASSPDRFGYTF.

The chain combines TRBV6-5 with TRBJ1-2, with 9 bases matching TRBD1. Germline V gene data show CDR1 as MNHEY and CDR2 as SVGAGI. The junction had 6 bases not matched to a gene; V was cut back by 8 bases and J by 8 bases. This CDR3 comprises 12 residues. As DNA, the CDR3 is TGTGCCAGCGGACAGGGGTCGGAGGGCTACACCTTC. The encoded protein is CASGQGSEGYTF.

V gene TRBV7-3 combines with J gene TRBJ2-5; the match to TRBD2 covers 10 bases. The V segment lost 0 bases and the J segment 5 bases; nucleotides outside the gene matches: 3. The V gene's germline CDR1 is SGHTA and CDR2 FQGTGA. There are 15 residues in the CDR3. The CDR3 reads CASSLTAGGLETQYF. For the CDR3, the DNA is TGTGCCAGCAGCTTAACAGCGGGGGGGCTTGAGACCCAGTACTTC.

This chain uses TRBV7-8 with TRBJ1-6; D unresolved. CDR1 and CDR2 (germline): SGHVS, FQNEAQ. The V gene lost 2 bases and the J gene lost 9 bases, with 5 bases spanning the gap. The CDR3 runs to 12 residues. CDR3 sequence (DNA): TGTGCCAGCAGCTTATCCGTTTCACCCCTCCACTTT. Translated, it gives CASSLSVSPLHF.

The rearrangement joins TRBV4-1 to TRBJ2-7; 8 nucleotides match TRBD2. The CDR3 contains 13 residues. Looked up from germline, CDR1 is MGHRA and CDR2 is YSYEKL. Trimming cost V 4 bases and J 2 bases; bases outside gene matches: 1. The DNA of the CDR3 is TGCGCCAGCAGCCTGCGGGGGGCCTACGAGCAGTACTTC. The encoded protein is CASSLRGAYEQYF.

This clone occurred once. The chain joins TRBV2 to TRBJ2-1, with 9 bases aligning to TRBD1. With 7 bases clipped from V and 4 bases from J, the junction kept 11 bases outside the gene matches. Per germline, CDR1 SNHLY and CDR2 FYNNEI. The CDR3 has 16 amino acids. The CDR3 DNA reads as TGTGCCAGCATCCTTCCCGGACAGGGGCCATACAATGAGCAGTTCTTC. Translating it yields CASILPGQGPYNEQFF.

This clone was detected only once. J is TRBJ1-5 and V is TRBV4-1; 12 bases map to TRBD1. The CDR3 totals 17 residues. V trimming: 3 bases; J trimming: 6 bases; junction bases outside the gene matches: 9. Germline CDR1 reads MGHRA; CDR2 reads YSYEKL. CDR3 amino acids: CASSHYPGQGAGQPQHF. In nucleotides, the CDR3 is TGCGCCAGCAGCCACTATCCGGGACAGGGGGCGGGTCAGCCCCAGCATTTT.

The genes are TRBV18 and TRBJ2-5; 8 bases match TRBD2. The V segment lost 1 base and the J segment 5 bases; nucleotides outside the gene matches: 9. The CDR3 consists of 16 residues. Germline V gene sequence: CDR1 KGHSH, CDR2 LQKENI. The CDR3 nucleotides read TGTGCCAGCTCACCACTTTTGGGCCGCGGGGGGGAGACCCAGTACTTC. Its protein product is CASSPLLGRGGETQYF.

The chain employs TRBV9 and TRBJ2-7; 7 nucleotides match TRBD2. The CDR3 runs 15 residues. Looked up from germline, CDR1 is SGDLS and CDR2 is YYNGEE. V dropped 0 bases and J dropped 2; count of bases not matched to a gene: 5. The DNA for the CDR3 is TGTGCCAGCAGCGTAGGGGGCGGGGGAACCTACGAGCAGTACTTC. Translating it yields CASSVGGGGTYEQYF.

The chain employs TRBV10-1 and TRBJ1-6; D is perhaps TRBD1 (6 bases). The CDR3 runs to 13 residues. Looked up from germline, CDR1 is WNHNN and CDR2 is SYGVQD (reference sequence). V was cut by 6 bases and J by 7 bases, with 10 bases left in between. CDR3 region: CASSRDTNSPLHF. In DNA form, the CDR3 reads TGCGCCAGCAGCCGGGACACAAATTCACCCCTCCACTTT.